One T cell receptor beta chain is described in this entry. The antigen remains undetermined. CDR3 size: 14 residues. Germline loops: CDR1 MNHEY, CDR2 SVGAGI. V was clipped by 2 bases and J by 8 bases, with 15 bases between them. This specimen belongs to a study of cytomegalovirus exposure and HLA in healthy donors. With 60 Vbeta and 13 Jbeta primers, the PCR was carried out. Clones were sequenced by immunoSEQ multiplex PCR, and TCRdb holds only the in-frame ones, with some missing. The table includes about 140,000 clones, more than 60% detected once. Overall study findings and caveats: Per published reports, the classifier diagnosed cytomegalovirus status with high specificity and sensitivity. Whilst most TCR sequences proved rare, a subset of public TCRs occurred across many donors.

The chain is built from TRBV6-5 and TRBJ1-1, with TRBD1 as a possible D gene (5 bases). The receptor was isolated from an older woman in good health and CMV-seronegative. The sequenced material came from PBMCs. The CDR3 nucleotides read TGTGCCAGCAGTTACGGTGTGGGAGGGGTAGAAGCTTTCTTT. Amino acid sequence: CASSYGVGGVEAFF.